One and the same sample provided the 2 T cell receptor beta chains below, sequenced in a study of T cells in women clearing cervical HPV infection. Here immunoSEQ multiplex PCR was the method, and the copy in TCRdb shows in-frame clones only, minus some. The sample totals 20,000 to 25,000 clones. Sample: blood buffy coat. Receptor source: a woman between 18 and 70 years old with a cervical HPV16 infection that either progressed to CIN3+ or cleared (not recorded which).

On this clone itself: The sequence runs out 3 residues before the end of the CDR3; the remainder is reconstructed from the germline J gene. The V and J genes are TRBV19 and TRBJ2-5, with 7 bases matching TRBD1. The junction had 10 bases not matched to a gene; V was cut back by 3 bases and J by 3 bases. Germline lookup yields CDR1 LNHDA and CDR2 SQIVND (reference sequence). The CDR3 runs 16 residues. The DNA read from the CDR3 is TGTGCCAGTAGTATTCCCGGACAGGCGAATAAAGAGACC. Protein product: CASSIPGQANKET. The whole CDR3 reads CASSIPGQANKETQYF.

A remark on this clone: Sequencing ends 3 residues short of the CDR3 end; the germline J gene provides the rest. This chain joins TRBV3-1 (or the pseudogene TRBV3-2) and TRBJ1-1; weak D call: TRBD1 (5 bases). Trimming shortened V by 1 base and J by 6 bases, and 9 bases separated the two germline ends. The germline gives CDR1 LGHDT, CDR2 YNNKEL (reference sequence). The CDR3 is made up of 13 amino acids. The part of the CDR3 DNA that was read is TGTGCCAGCAGCCAAGCGGGGGTACCTGAA. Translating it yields CASSQAGVPE. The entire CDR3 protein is CASSQAGVPEAFF.